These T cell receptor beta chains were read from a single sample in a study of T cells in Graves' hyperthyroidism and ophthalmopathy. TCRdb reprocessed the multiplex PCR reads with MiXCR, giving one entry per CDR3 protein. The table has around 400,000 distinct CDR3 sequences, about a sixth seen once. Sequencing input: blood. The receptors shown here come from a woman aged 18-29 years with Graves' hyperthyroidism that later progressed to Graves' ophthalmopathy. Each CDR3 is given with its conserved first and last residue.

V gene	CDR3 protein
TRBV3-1	CASSPRGSGTGEPSGELFF
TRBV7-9	CASSLRGATSGFNEQFF
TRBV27	CASSLGALYEQYF
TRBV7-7	CASSLVDRGETQYF
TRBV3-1	CASSQVTGEDTQYF
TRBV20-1	CSASRQGTNYGYTF
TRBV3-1	CASSAFPTTKQYF
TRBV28	CATSLAGGPNNEQYF
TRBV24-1	CATSMSGGDSNQPQHF
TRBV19	CASSIPSASSYNEQFF
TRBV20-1	CSCPGLFLNSPLHF
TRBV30	CAWSPSLNTEAFF
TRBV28	CASFSSGKGSYNEQFF
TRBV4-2	CASSQEAQAGTEAFF
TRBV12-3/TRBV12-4	CASSAGTGDLATHEQYF
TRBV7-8	CASSLFPTGQETQYF
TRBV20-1	CSARGRSPPQYF
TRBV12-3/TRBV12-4	CASNFHTGELFF
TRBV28	CASSPWGGETQYF
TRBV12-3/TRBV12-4	CASSLTSGIHF
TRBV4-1	CASSQEGSKASGYNEQFF
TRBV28	CASRNWGNYGYTF
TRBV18	CASSPDTSETQYF
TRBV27	CASRRQTNTEAFF
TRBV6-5	CASSYWAGVAKNIQYF
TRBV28	CASSPGRLADSYNEQFF
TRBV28	CASSQRTGRGGEKLFF
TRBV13	CASSLRSTYEQYF
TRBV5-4	CASSRTSGFRSGELFF
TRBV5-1	CASSLTGLWEQYF
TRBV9	CASDAGPTDTQYF
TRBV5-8	CASSLAPGGPRSYEQYF
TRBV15	CATSRLRTGAGNTIYF
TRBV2	CASKTGALSYEQYF
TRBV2	CASSDLQRDFSGNTIYF
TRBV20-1	CSARDYGGPGETQYF
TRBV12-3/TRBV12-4	CASRPFGTGPYNEQFF
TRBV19	CASTGTHGGYTF
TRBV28	CATEIIDRGLNQPQHF
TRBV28	CASRDRPTNQPQHF
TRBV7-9	CASSFATGSESNQPQHF
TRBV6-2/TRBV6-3	CASSYSLAGYNEQFF
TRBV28	CASKKGYGYTF
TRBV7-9	CASSLERPGFLVQANTEAFF
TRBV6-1	CASSLGDISSYEQYF
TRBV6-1	CASSGLSGGIHNEQFF
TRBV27	CASSHLGALLNTEAFF
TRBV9	CASQGRSNTEAFF
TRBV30	CAWSVRVRNYEQYF
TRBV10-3	CAISVSRATSGEAFF
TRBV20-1	CSARPSGLPETQYF
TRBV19	CASWLGGNTEAFF
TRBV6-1	CASMTTTDTQYF